The clone carrying this T cell receptor beta chain was counted between two and nine times. The entry originates in a study of blood T cell repertoires in COVID-19. Study context: Donors in the United States, Italy and Spain gave samples during acute or convalescent COVID-19. T cells, B-cell-depleted T cells, or PBMCs provided the cDNA or gDNA that served as material.

As originally analysed: Researchers report that nucleated cell counts were estimated from reference gene primer amplification. Produced via immunoSEQ multiplex PCR; TCRdb's table is partial and in-frame only. D and trimming come from the DNA, and the V and J calls and clone size come from that table. The sample lists under 200,000 clones; 88% were seen once. The CDR3 consists of 12 residues. Trimming shortened V by 7 bases and J by 6 bases, and 12 bases separated the two germline ends. Germline V gene lookup returns CDR1 MNHEY and CDR2 SVGAGI. What was sequenced was peripheral blood. This TCR was recovered from a young man with active or convalescent COVID-19. The chain recombines TRBV6-5 with TRBJ1-2; weak D call: TRBD1 (6 bases). The CDR3 is CASTDSSNGYTF. CDR3 DNA sequence: TGTGCCAGCACGGACAGTTCTAATGGCTACACCTTC.